Given below is one TCR beta chain in context. CDR3 length: 18 residues. The ends lost 2 bases at V and 3 bases at J; junction bases unmatched: 10. Per the germline V gene, CDR1 is MGHRA and CDR2 is YSYEKL. The sample comes from a study of blood T cell repertoires in COVID-19. Study at large: In each case, the material was cDNA or gDNA derived from T cells, B-cell-depleted T cells, or PBMCs.

Participants reported their clinical history, and cohort assignment relied on those reports. Generated by immunoSEQ multiplex PCR, the TCRdb table keeps only in-frame clones and is missing some. Of around 230,000 clones in the sample, approximately 90% are singletons; the top ten hold 3% to 4.5%. V usage is TRBV4-1 and J usage is TRBJ2-3; 11 bases match TRBD2. This receptor was identified in a woman aged 35 to 49 with acute COVID-19. Sequences were obtained from PBMCs or T cells enriched from blood (not recorded which). As DNA, the CDR3 is TGCGCCAGCAGCCAACCGGGCCTAGCGGGGGGCCGTACAGATACGCAGTATTTT. It encodes CASSQPGLAGGRTDTQYF.